The rows below give T cell receptor beta chains drawn from one sample of a study of shared T cell receptors in the human thymus. TCRdb's copy holds only in-frame clones and misses some; the assay was immunoSEQ multiplex PCR. The sample lists some 760,000 clones; 70% to 90% were seen once. In addition, the sample was reused for a study of human thymus T cells.

Sequencing input: thymocytes. These receptors were taken from a girl under three years old with a congenital heart defect. Both conserved end residues are part of each CDR3. Fields, in order: clone size, V gene, D gene, J gene, CDR3 DNA, CDR3 protein. A D gene is named only where the DNA matches it firmly. Clone size is stated in some rows and not others, as once, few, many or a class when expanded.

-	TRBV27	TRBD2	TRBJ2-1	TGTGCCAGTTTAGCGGGGAGCTCCTACAATGAGCAGTTCTTC	CASLAGSSYNEQFF
-	TRBV28	TRBD1	TRBJ1-1	TGTGCCAGCAGAACCCACCCCGGGACAGGGACCACTGAAGCTTTCTTT	CASRTHPGTGTTEAFF
few	TRBV14	TRBD1	TRBJ1-2	TGTGCCAGCAGCCAAGTTTATACAGGGGTGGACGGCTACACCTTC	CASSQVYTGVDGYTF
-	TRBV18	-	TRBJ1-1	TGTGCCAGCTCACTAGCTAGACAGGCGGTCCCTGAAGCTTTCTTT	CASSLARQAVPEAFF
-	TRBV4-1	-	TRBJ1-5	TGCGCCAGCAGCCAATTTGGATGCGGGCAGCCCCAGCATTTT	CASSQFGCGQPQHF
-	TRBV28	TRBD2	TRBJ2-7	TGTGCCAGCAGTTTAGTAAGCGGGGGATACGAGCAGTACTTC	CASSLVSGGYEQYF
-	TRBV4-1	-	TRBJ1-1	TGCGCCAGCACCCCGGGGGAGGGGATGAACACTGAAGCTTTCTTT	CASTPGEGMNTEAFF
-	TRBV15	-	TRBJ2-7	TGTGCCACCAGCAGTCCTACGGACTCTTCCTTGGCCGAGCAGTACTTC	CATSSPTDSSLAEQYF
-	TRBV5-1	TRBD1	TRBJ1-5	TGCGCCAGCAGACCAGCTCCGGGACAGGGGGCTCTTAGCAATCAGCCCCAGCATTTT	CASRPAPGQGALSNQPQHF
-	TRBV4-1	-	TRBJ1-1	TGCGCCAGCAGGGCAGGACAAGAGCAGATATCTGAAGCTTTCTTT	CASRAGQEQISEAFF
-	TRBV6-5	TRBD2	TRBJ2-7	TGTGCCAGCAGTTCCAAGCGGGGGGTCTCCTACGAGCAGTACTTC	CASSSKRGVSYEQYF
-	TRBV18	TRBD1	TRBJ1-2	TGTGCCAGCTCACCTACCCTTCGGACAGGGGAGGACTATGGCTACACCTTC	CASSPTLRTGEDYGYTF
few	TRBV5-6	TRBD1	TRBJ2-2	TGTGCCAGCAGCTTCCTTCGAGTGCAGGGGGCAAGGACCGGGGAGCTGTTTTTT	CASSFLRVQGARTGELFF
few	TRBV2	-	TRBJ1-1	TGTGCCAGCAGTGATCGGCGGAGGGCGGCGACCACTGAAGCTTTCTTT	CASSDRRRAATTEAFF
once	TRBV7-6	TRBD2	TRBJ2-1	TGTGCCAGCAGCTTAGCGGCCCTAGCGGGGGGACACAATGAGCAGTTCTTC	CASSLAALAGGHNEQFF
-	TRBV27	-	TRBJ2-2	TGTGCCAGCAGTTTCGCTCCGAGGGCGGACACCGGGGAGCTGTTTTTT	CASSFAPRADTGELFF
-	TRBV6-5	TRBD1	TRBJ1-6	TGTGCCAGCAGTTACTCGAACAGGGGGGATTCACCCCTCCACTTT	CASSYSNRGDSPLHF
-	TRBV6-1	-	TRBJ1-6	TGTGCCAGCAGCGCAGGGAATTCTCGGAATTCACCCCTCCACTTT	CASSAGNSRNSPLHF
-	TRBV6-5	-	TRBJ1-2	TGTGCCAGCAGTTCATACCCGACAGACTCCTGTGGCTACACCTTC	CASSSYPTDSCGYTF
-	TRBV9	TRBD2	TRBJ2-1	TGTGCCAGCAGCCCCCGGGCGGGTAGCGGGGGATACAATGAGCAGTTCTTC	CASSPRAGSGGYNEQFF
-	TRBV6-1	-	TRBJ2-1	TGTGCCACCTTCAGAGACCCCGATCGGGAAGATGAGCAGTTCTTC	CATFRDPDREDEQFF
-	TRBV5-1	TRBD1	TRBJ2-1	TGCGCCAGCAGCTTGGCCGGACCCCGGGACAGGGGGAACGATGAGCAGTTCTTC	CASSLAGPRDRGNDEQFF
-	TRBV15	-	TRBJ1-5	TGTGCCACCAGTGAGGGATCCAGGGGTGTCAAGGGCCCGCCCCAGCATTTT	CATSEGSRGVKGPPQHF
-	TRBV10-3	TRBD1	TRBJ2-7	TGTGCCATCAGTGGGGTCCATCGGGACAGGGGGCAGCAGTACTTC	CAISGVHRDRGQQYF
-	TRBV6-6	-	TRBJ1-2	TGTGCCAGCAGACGCGGGCCCGAGCTGCTCTATGGCTACACCTTC	CASRRGPELLYGYTF
-	TRBV7-2	TRBD2	TRBJ2-3	TGTGCCAGCAGCTTAATGGGCGGGGGGACGAGCACAGATACGCAGTATTTT	CASSLMGGGTSTDTQYF
-	TRBV11-2	TRBD1	TRBJ2-7	TGTGCCAGCAGCTTCGGACAGGGGGCTTCCTACGAGCAGTACTTC	CASSFGQGASYEQYF
-	TRBV6-1	TRBD1	TRBJ1-1	TGTGCCAGCAGTGGCAAGAAACAGGGGGTCGGGGCAGGGATTGGAGCTTTCTTT	CASSGKKQGVGAGIGAFF
-	TRBV4-1	-	TRBJ2-5	TGCGCCAGCAGCCAAGAGCGGGGTCGAAAGACCCAGTACTTC	CASSQERGRKTQYF
-	TRBV4-1	-	TRBJ1-4	TGCGCCAGCAGCCAGAGGTGCGGGGAGAATGAAAAACTGTTTTTT	CASSQRCGENEKLFF
-	TRBV7-9	TRBD1	TRBJ2-7	TGTGCCAGCAGCTTACTTACAGGGGGCTGGGCGGGGGCCTACGAGCAGTACTTC	CASSLLTGGWAGAYEQYF
-	TRBV5-5	-	TRBJ1-1	TGTGCCAGCAGCCCATACACGGGGGAAACAAGCACTGAAGCTTTCTTT	CASSPYTGETSTEAFF
once	TRBV9	TRBD1	TRBJ1-6	TGTGCCAGCAGCCTTGGGACAGGGTGGGGTTCACCCCTCCACTTT	CASSLGTGWGSPLHF
once	TRBV27	-	TRBJ2-5	TGTGCCAGCAGTTTATCGAGGGCCCCTGGAGAGACCCAGTACTTC	CASSLSRAPGETQYF
-	TRBV4-3	TRBD2	TRBJ2-1	TGCGCCAGCAGCCAAGGGGCTAGCGGGGGGAAAGAGCAGTTCTTC	CASSQGASGGKEQFF
-	TRBV7-2	-	TRBJ1-1	TGTGCCAGCAGCTTAGGGGGAGATTTGAACACTGAAGCTTTCTTT	CASSLGGDLNTEAFF
few	TRBV2	-	TRBJ1-3	TGTGCCAGCAGTGAATGGAGTAAACCTGGAAACACCATATATTTT	CASSEWSKPGNTIYF
once	TRBV2	-	TRBJ1-5	TGTGCCAGCAGCGGAGGGAGGAGGGGTAGCAATCAGCCCCAGCATTTT	CASSGGRRGSNQPQHF
-	TRBV6-1	-	TRBJ1-1	TGTGCCAGCATTAGAGGGTCAACTGAAGCTTTCTTT	CASIRGSTEAFF
-	TRBV19	TRBD2	TRBJ2-1	TGTGCCAGTAGTATAGAGAGGGTCGTTCAGACAACCTCGTCGGGGGGGAATGAGCAGTTCTTC	CASSIERVVQTTSSGGNEQFF
-	TRBV5-5	TRBD1	TRBJ1-2	TGTGCCAGCAGCTTAATCGGGGTGCAGGGGGCTGGGGCTAACTATGGCTACACCTTC	CASSLIGVQGAGANYGYTF
-	TRBV6-1	-	TRBJ1-5	TGCGCCAGCAGTGAATATGTAGGGGGTGGAAATCAGCCCCAGCATTTT	CASSEYVGGGNQPQHF
-	TRBV6-5	-	TRBJ1-5	TGTGCCAGCAGTACGGGACACAGCAATCAGCCCCAGCATTTT	CASSTGHSNQPQHF
-	TRBV6-4	-	TRBJ2-3	TGTGCCAGCAGTGAGGGGGGTAGCACAGATACGCAGTATTTT	CASSEGGSTDTQYF
-	TRBV27	-	TRBJ2-7	TGTGCCAGCAGTTGCGGGACAGCCTACGAGCAGTACTTC	CASSCGTAYEQYF
-	TRBV27	-	TRBJ2-5	TGTGCCAGCAGCTTATTGCATGGGGAGGAGACCCAGTACTTC	CASSLLHGEETQYF
-	TRBV6-5	TRBD1	TRBJ1-5	TGTGCCAGCAGCACAGACAGGGAAGGCGATCAGCCCCAGCATTTT	CASSTDREGDQPQHF
-	TRBV6-6	TRBD1	TRBJ1-1	TGTGCCAGCAGTGCCCAGGGACAGGGGAAAGGAGCTTTCTTT	CASSAQGQGKGAFF
few	TRBV2	-	TRBJ2-7	TGTGCCAGCACCCAGTGGGGCGGGGTAATCTCCTACGAGCAGTACTTC	CASTQWGGVISYEQYF
-	TRBV11-2	-	TRBJ2-3	TGTGCCAGCAGCGAACCGGAAAGGGGGTTCCGTTTGGATACGCAGTATTTT	CASSEPERGFRLDTQYF
-	TRBV5-1	-	TRBJ2-1	TGCGCCAGCAGCTTGGCCGTGGCTCCCTACAGGGACCCCACCGACAATGAGCAGTTCTTC	CASSLAVAPYRDPTDNEQFF
-	TRBV6-6	TRBD2	TRBJ2-2	TGTGCCAGCAGCACGACTAGCGGGGGCTACACCGGGGAGCTGTTTTTT	CASSTTSGGYTGELFF
-	TRBV5-4	-	TRBJ1-3	TGTGCCAGCAGCTTTTGGTCAGGGTCTGGAAACACCATATATTTT	CASSFWSGSGNTIYF
-	TRBV5-5	-	TRBJ2-5	TGTGCCAGCAGCTTGGTACCGGGGTTCGAGACCCAGTACTTC	CASSLVPGFETQYF
-	TRBV21-1	-	TRBJ1-6	TGTGCCAGCAGCAAAGCTCGGGGGGGGGAGTATAATTCACCCCTCCACTTT	CASSKARGGEYNSPLHF